This entry lists 15 T cell receptor beta chains sequenced from one sample in a study of blood T cell repertoires in COVID-19 (dated by TCRdb to 2018 to 2021). The method was the immunoSEQ multiplex PCR assay. TCRdb took over this immuneACCESS table, retaining in-frame rearrangements with V and J assigned. Such tables are incomplete; in checked studies, under half of the missing clones stem from an unresolved V gene, and the remainder is unexplained. For this sample the table gives 250,000 to 350,000 clones, of which about four fifths were detected only once. Of the sample, more than 1.1% falls within the top ten clones. Sequences were obtained from peripheral blood. These receptor sequences come from a human donor with COVID-19, enrolled during active disease. The donor label of this sample is uncertain.

The chain couples TRBV6-5 to TRBJ2-3; 13 bases line up with TRBD2. Germline CDR1 reads MNHEY; CDR2 reads SVGAGI. The V and J ends lost 10 bases and 2 bases, in that order; junction bases with no gene match: 6. This CDR3 comprises 15 residues. The chain's CDR3 is CATWTSGSVTDTQYF. As DNA, the CDR3 is TGTGCCACTTGGACTAGCGGGAGTGTCACAGATACGCAGTATTTT.

CDR3 nucleotide sequence: TGTGCCAGTAGTCCGGCCCCGGGACAAGTCAATTCACCCCTCCACTTT. Protein product: CASSPAPGQVNSPLHF. This sequence joins TRBV19 and TRBJ1-6, with D tentatively TRBD1 (6 bases). Germline CDR1 LNHDA, CDR2 SQIVND (reference sequence). Trimming left V 5 bases short and J 7 bases short, with 18 bases between. This CDR3 is 16 amino acids long.

Only a few counts were recorded for this clone. The chain employs TRBV6-1 and TRBJ2-3; the D gene is possibly TRBD2 (5 bases). V lost 3 bases and J lost 0, with 13 bases in between. The CDR3 is 16 amino acids. The germline V gene has CDR1 MNHNS and CDR2 SASEGT. CDR3 residues: CASSDPGKSSTDTQYF. CDR3 nucleotide sequence: TGTGCCAGCAGTGATCCGGGGAAATCTAGCACAGATACGCAGTATTTT.

The sample holds one count of this clone. The chain carries TRBV6-5 and TRBJ2-4; possibly TRBD2 for D (6 bases). The CDR3 runs 14 residues. Between the trimmed V and J ends, which lost 7 bases and 7 bases, there was a span of 17 bases. The germline V gene encodes CDR1 MNHEY and CDR2 SVGAGI. The chain's CDR3 is CASTRPLEGNIQYF. In DNA form, the CDR3 reads TGTGCCAGCACCCGACCCCTGGAGGGGAACATTCAGTACTTC.

The chain joins TRBV29-1 to TRBJ2-1; 8 positions agree with TRBD2. V shed 6 bases and J 3 bases; nucleotides not matched to a gene: 7. CDR1 and CDR2 from the germline V gene are SQVTM and ANQGSEA. CDR3 size: 14 residues. The CDR3 is CSVGVREGYNEQFF. As DNA, the CDR3 is TGCAGCGTCGGTGTCCGGGAGGGCTACAATGAGCAGTTCTTC.

The rearrangement joins TRBV11-2 to TRBJ1-5; weak D call: TRBD1 (5 bases). This CDR3 is 14 amino acids long. Trimming cost V 5 bases and J 3 bases, with 11 bases left between them. Germline V gives CDR1 SGHAT, CDR2 FQNNGV. CDR3 sequence reads: CASSLTGDNQPQHF. In nucleotides, the CDR3 is TGTGCCAGCAGCCTAACAGGTGACAATCAGCCCCAGCATTTT.

The rearrangement joins TRBV6-4 to TRBJ2-3, with a tentative D call TRBD2 (6 bases). The germline CDR1 and CDR2 sequences are MRHNA and SNTAGT. Trimming stripped 6 bases from V and 3 bases from J, with 10 bases between. The CDR3 spans 13 residues. This CDR3 reads CASRESGTDTQYF. The CDR3, as DNA: TGTGCCAGCAGGGAAAGCGGGACAGATACGCAGTATTTT.

The chain couples TRBV28 to TRBJ2-2; possibly TRBD1 for D (6 bases). This CDR3 comprises 15 residues. The germline V gene has CDR1 MDHEN and CDR2 SYDVKM. Trimming removed 6 bases from V and 1 base from J, with 12 bases in between. In DNA, the CDR3 is TGTGCCAGCAGAACAGGGAGATTGAACACCGGGGAGCTGTTTTTT. It codes for CASRTGRLNTGELFF.

The chain is built from TRBV5-1 and TRBJ2-1; 12 bases fit TRBD2. The V gene's germline CDR1 is SGHRS and CDR2 YFSETQ. The CDR3 length is 17 residues. Germline trimming cut 3 bases from V and 9 bases from J; bases unmatched to any gene: 13. The CDR3 sequence: CASSSTRLAGEVVEQFF. The DNA of the CDR3 is TGCGCCAGCAGCTCTACGAGACTAGCGGGAGAAGTCGTTGAGCAGTTCTTC.

The J gene is TRBJ1-1, the V gene TRBV5-1; maybe TRBD1 (5 bases). The ends were cut back, 1 base at V and 5 bases at J, with 15 bases in the middle. This CDR3 region has 15 residues. In germline, CDR1 is SGHRS, CDR2 YFSETQ. CDR3 residues: CASSLRGGEGTEAFF. In DNA form, the CDR3 reads TGCGCCAGCAGCTTGAGGGGAGGGGAGGGTACTGAAGCTTTCTTT.

The gene calls are TRBV11-2 and TRBJ2-5; the match to TRBD2 covers 11 bases. The CDR3 runs to 15 residues. The germline V gene has CDR1 SGHAT and CDR2 FQNNGV. J lost 5 bases, V lost 5 bases, and 7 bases had no gene match. CDR3 sequence (DNA): TGTGCCAGCAGCCCACTAGCGGGAGAGTGGGAGACCCAGTACTTC. Amino acid sequence: CASSPLAGEWETQYF.

V and J are TRBV19 and TRBJ2-7, with D possibly being TRBD2 (6 bases). CDR3 length: 14 residues. CDR1 LNHDA and CDR2 SQIVND come from the germline V gene (reference sequence). V lost 1 base, J lost 6 bases, and 13 bases lay in between. The chain's CDR3 is CASSIVAAGSEQYF. The CDR3 nucleotides read TGTGCCAGTAGTATAGTGGCGGCGGGGAGCGAGCAGTACTTC.

The gene calls are TRBV7-8 and TRBJ1-5; D possibly corresponds to TRBD1 (6 bases). This CDR3 contains 15 residues. The germline gives CDR1 SGHVS, CDR2 FQNEAQ. The V end lost 5 bases, the J end lost 0 bases, and 11 bases lay between the germline ends. The CDR3 reads CASSPGDISNQPQHF. The CDR3 coding sequence is TGTGCCAGCAGCCCCGGGGACATTAGCAATCAGCCCCAGCATTTT. Using reference TRBV7-8 and TRBJ1-5 for the parts outside the CDR3, the full variable domain is GAGVSQSPRYKVAKRGQDVALRCDPISGHVSLFWYQQALGQGPEFLTYFQNEAQLDKSGLPSDRFFAERPEGSVSTLKIQRTQQEDSAVYLCASSPGDISNQPQHFGDGTRLSIL.

The gene calls are TRBV14 and TRBJ1-2, with unresolved D. Germline CDR1 reads SGHDN; CDR2 reads FVKESK. The V and J ends lost 3 bases and 2 bases respectively, with 16 bases between them. The CDR3 length is 16 residues. The CDR3 coding sequence is TGTGCCAGCAGCCATCACGCCGGGGTTTTCAACTATGGCTACACCTTC. Translated: CASSHHAGVFNYGYTF. The full variable domain, rest sourced from reference TRBV14 and TRBJ1-2, is EAGVTQFPSHSVIEKGQTVTLRCDPISGHDNLYWYRRVMGKEIKFLLHFVKESKQDESGMPNNRFLAERTGGTYSTLKVQPAELEDSGVYFCASSHHAGVFNYGYTFGSGTRLTVV.

This clone was counted between two and nine times. The chain couples TRBV6-4 to TRBJ1-1; 7 bases fit TRBD1. The CDR3 runs 13 residues. Germline lookup yields CDR1 MRHNA and CDR2 SNTAGT. The V gene end was trimmed by 6 bases and the J gene end by 5 bases; junction bases not matched to a gene: 6. Here the CDR3 DNA reads TGTGCCAGCAGCAGGGGGTTTATGACTGAAGCTTTCTTT. Translation: CASSRGFMTEAFF.